This TCR beta chain was recovered during a study of PD-L1 blockade in urothelial cancer (dated by TCRdb to the late 2010s). Study-level background: Every patient began therapy in about 2014 and was given atezolizumab 1,200 mg intravenously every 3 weeks. About 90% of the 29 patients were identified as males with urothelial cancer of bladder origin, and a prior smoking history was reported by 18 of 29 patients. Somatic, immune and clinical correlates of response to PD-L1 blockade with atezolizumab in urothelial cancer were the focus of an exploratory multi-omic analysis. In the same patients, whole exome sequencing and RNA sequencing of pretreatment tumors were performed in addition to TCR sequencing. Blood samples gave a median of 141,255 T cells and roughly 83,000 unique TCRs, with a median clonality of 0.080. Pretreatment blood TCR-seq was available for twenty-nine patients, at least one posttreatment blood collection was obtained for around 24 patients, and tumor TCR-seq was available for around 24 patients. Durable clinical benefit was defined as progression-free survival longer than 6 months, and TCR features were also tested against progression-free and overall survival. An ECOG performance status of 0 or 1 was recorded for the patients, and 0 to 3 prior chemotherapy regimens had been received by the patients. Pretreatment tumor samples and matched peripheral blood, collected serially before and after atezolizumab treatment, underwent TCR sequencing. Blood samples were analyzed 3 weeks after the start of treatment (second dose) and 6 weeks after the start of treatment. Durable clinical benefit was achieved by nine patients and was not achieved by 20 patients. Findings and caveats that apply to the study as a whole: Improved progression-free and overall survival was associated with having pretreatment peripheral blood TCR clonality below the median. Patients with durable benefit showed greater expansion of tumor-associated TCR clones in peripheral blood 3 weeks after starting treatment (n = 22, p = 0.022). Because the sample size was small (n ≈ 28) and many of the analyses were exploratory, the results are meant to be hypothesis-generating.

Worth noting for this clone: What antigen it recognizes has not been identified. One base away there is no much larger clone; base qualities are not given.

The CDR3 covers 15 residues, taking in both the cysteine and the phenylalanine. The entry retains the CDR3 DNA only, 45 bases that are in frame from base 1. Germline trimming: 10 bases from V, 4 bases from J; junction bases outside gene matches: 15. CDR1 MNHNS and CDR2 SASEGT are derived from the germline V gene. To estimate absolute template abundance from read counts, synthetic TCR analog templates were spiked into each PCR. The immunoSEQ assay used bias-controlled V and J gene primers to amplify TCRbeta CDR3 regions from genomic DNA. Sequencing of rearranged TCRbeta segments was performed at approximately 20X coverage. The original methods were these. Clustering was used to correct sequencing errors, and CDR3s were annotated against IMGT so that V, D and J genes could be assigned. Only productive TCRbeta rearrangements were used in downstream analyses, excluding out-of-frame or stop-codon sequences. Clonality was calculated as one minus the Shannon entropy normalized by the log of the number of unique productive sequences. Clones differing between time points or between blood and tumor were identified using Fisher's exact test with Benjamini-Hochberg correction, with an adjusted p below 0.01 applied as the threshold. TCRdb re-hosts the immuneACCESS table, in-frame sequences only. Its copies lack some clones; in the studies checked, an unresolved V gene accounts for under half of them, and the cause for the rest is not known. V, J and clone size are those of that table, while D and trimming were read from the DNA. For this sample the table gives roughly 26,000 clones, of which around 88% were detected only once. The ten largest clones capture around 3.3% of the sample.

A total of 25 to 35 patients with locally advanced or metastatic urothelial carcinoma, treated at Memorial Sloan Kettering on a trial protocol, made up the cohort. Peripheral blood mononuclear cells were collected pretreatment and during treatment, at between 1 and 8 total time points per patient. The Qiagen DNeasy Blood extraction kit was used to purify genomic DNA from total PBMCs and tumor samples. PBMCs were collected pretreatment and during treatment, and were isolated and stored as previously described. The material was PBMCs, obtained around atezolizumab (anti-PD-L1) treatment. This sequence originates from a middle-aged man with urothelial cancer. This sequence uses TRBV6-1 and TRBJ1-2; 7 central bases correspond to TRBD1. The CDR3 region reads CAIQGKSGDSYGYTF. The base sequence is TGTGCCATCCAGGGTAAATCCGGGGACAGCTATGGCTACACCTTC.